This TCR beta chain was identified during a study of tumor and adjacent non-tumor tissue in lung cancer. On the study more broadly: Stage I to III disease affected 9 to 10 men and roughly 5 women aged about 31 to 80. Around 4 million productive TCRbeta reads were obtained per sample on average.

Three rounds of nested PCR, following a modified ARM-PCR protocol, produced the TCRbeta library. TCRdb recomputed calls from the multiplex PCR reads with MiXCR, one row per CDR3 protein. Of tens of thousands of distinct CDR3 sequences in the sample, around 64% were seen once. No cell sorting was done before RNA was extracted from the tissue. Distant lung tissue was collected more than 3 cm away from the tumor edge. Study-level findings and limits: Patients with more diverse tumor TCRs had worse survival. Significantly higher TCR diversity was found in tumor than normal lung.

V lost 5 bases and J 7 bases, leaving 22 bases between the germline ends. The CDR3 has 16 amino acids. About this clonotype itself: Its target is unknown. This may arise from a read error, as a much more abundant clone is one base away.

The source of this sequence is a man aged 70-80 years with non-small cell lung cancer. V is TRBV12-3 or TRBV12-4 and J is TRBJ2-3, with D perhaps TRBD2 (5 bases). The material sequenced was distant non-tumor lung tissue. The CDR3 DNA reads as TGTGCCAGCAGTGTCTCGGGTAGCGTTCCATCATATACGCAGTATTTT. Residues: CASSVSGSVPSYTQYF.